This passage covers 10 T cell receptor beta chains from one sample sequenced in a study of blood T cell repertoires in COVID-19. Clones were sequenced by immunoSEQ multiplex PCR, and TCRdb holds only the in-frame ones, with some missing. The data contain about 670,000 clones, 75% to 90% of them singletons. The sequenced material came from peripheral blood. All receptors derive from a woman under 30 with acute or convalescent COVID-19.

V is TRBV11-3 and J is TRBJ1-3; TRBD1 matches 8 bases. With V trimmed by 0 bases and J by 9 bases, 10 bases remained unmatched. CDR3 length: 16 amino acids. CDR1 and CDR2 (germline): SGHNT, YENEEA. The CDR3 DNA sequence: TGTGCCAGCAGCTTAGATTTGACAGGGGTCAGCGGCACCATATATTTT. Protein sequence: CASSLDLTGVSGTIYF.

The CDR3 DNA reads as TGCGCCAGCAGCCCTAGCGGGGGAGGGGGAGATACGCAGTATTTT. Amino acid sequence: CASSPSGGGGDTQYF. The gene calls are TRBV5-1 and TRBJ2-3, with 10 bases matching TRBD2. After removal of 4 bases from V and 5 bases from J, the junction contained 7 bases not matched to a gene. The germline V gene has CDR1 SGHRS and CDR2 YFSETQ. This CDR3 has 15 residues.

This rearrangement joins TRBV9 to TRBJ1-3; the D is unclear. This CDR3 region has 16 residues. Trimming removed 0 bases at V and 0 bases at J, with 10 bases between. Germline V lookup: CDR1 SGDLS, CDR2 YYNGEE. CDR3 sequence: CASSVEVKLSGNTIYF. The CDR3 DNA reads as TGTGCCAGCAGCGTAGAAGTCAAACTCTCTGGAAACACCATATATTTT.

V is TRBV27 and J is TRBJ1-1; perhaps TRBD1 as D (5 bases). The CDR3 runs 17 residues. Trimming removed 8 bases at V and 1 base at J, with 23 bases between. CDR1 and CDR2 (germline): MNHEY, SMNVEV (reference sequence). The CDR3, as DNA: TGTGCCAGCGGGGGGGGTTTCTCGATGAGGAGGAACACTGAAGCTTTCTTT. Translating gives CASGGGFSMRRNTEAFF.

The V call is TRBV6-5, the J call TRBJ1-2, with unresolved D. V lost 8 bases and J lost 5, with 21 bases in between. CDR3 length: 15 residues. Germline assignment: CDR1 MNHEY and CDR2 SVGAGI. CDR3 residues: CASALEEGRAYGYTF. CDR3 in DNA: TGTGCCAGCGCCCTAGAGGAAGGGCGGGCTTATGGCTACACCTTC.

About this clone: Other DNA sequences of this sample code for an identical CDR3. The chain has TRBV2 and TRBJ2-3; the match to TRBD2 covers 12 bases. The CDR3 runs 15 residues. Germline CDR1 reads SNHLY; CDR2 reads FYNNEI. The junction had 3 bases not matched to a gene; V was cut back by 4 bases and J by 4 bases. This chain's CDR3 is CASSVASGGADTQYF. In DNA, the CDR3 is TGTGCCAGCAGTGTTGCTAGCGGGGGGGCAGATACGCAGTATTTT.

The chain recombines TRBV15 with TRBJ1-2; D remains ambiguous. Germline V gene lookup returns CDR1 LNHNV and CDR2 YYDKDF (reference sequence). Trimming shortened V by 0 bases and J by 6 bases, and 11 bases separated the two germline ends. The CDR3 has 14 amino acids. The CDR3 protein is CATSRDFEGDGYTF. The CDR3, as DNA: TGTGCCACCAGCAGAGATTTCGAGGGAGATGGCTACACCTTC.

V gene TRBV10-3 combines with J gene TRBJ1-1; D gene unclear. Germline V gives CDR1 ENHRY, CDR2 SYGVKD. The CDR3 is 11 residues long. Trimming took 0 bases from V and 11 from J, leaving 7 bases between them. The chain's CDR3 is CAISESIQAFF. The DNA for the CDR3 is TGTGCCATCAGTGAGTCCATCCAGGCTTTCTTT.

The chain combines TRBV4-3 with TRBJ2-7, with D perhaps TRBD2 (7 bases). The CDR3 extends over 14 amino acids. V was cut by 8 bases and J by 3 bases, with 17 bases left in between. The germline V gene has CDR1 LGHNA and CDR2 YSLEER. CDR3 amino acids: CASLPGGGHYEQYF. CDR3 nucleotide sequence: TGCGCCAGCCTCCCTGGGGGGGGACACTACGAGCAGTACTTC.

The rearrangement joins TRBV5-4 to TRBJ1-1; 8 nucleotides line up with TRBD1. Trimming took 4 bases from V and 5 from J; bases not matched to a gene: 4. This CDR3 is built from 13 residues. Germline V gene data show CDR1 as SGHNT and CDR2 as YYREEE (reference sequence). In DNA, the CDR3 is TGTGCCAGCAGCGAAAACAGGGGGACTGAAGCTTTCTTT. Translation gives CASSENRGTEAFF. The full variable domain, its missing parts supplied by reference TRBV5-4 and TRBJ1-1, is ETGVTQSPTHLIKTRGQQVTLRCSSQSGHNTVSWYQQALGQGPQFIFQYYREEENGRGNFPPRFSGLQFPNYSSELNVNALELDDSALYLCASSENRGTEAFFGQGTRLTVV.